This is a list of T cell receptor beta chains from one sample in a study of control samples from healthy donors and cancer patients. The protocol was immunoSEQ multiplex PCR, while the TCRdb copy is restricted to in-frame clones and leaves out a portion. The sample yields under 65,000 clones, about 89% seen once. Source material: PBMCs. The receptor set was obtained from an older woman with lung cancer. The CDR3 runs from the conserved cysteine through the conserved F or W.

j_call: TRBJ2-3
v_call: TRBV27
cdr3_aa: CASTRSGILTDTQYF

j_call: TRBJ2-6
v_call: TRBV6-5
cdr3_aa: CASSYSRISGANVLTF

j_call: TRBJ2-7
v_call: TRBV5-1
cdr3_aa: CASSLGTSVSYEQYF

j_call: TRBJ2-7
v_call: TRBV13
cdr3_aa: CASSSRLAGGNYEQYF

j_call: TRBJ1-6
v_call: TRBV5-8
cdr3_aa: CASSLGGQVDSPLHF

j_call: TRBJ1-5
v_call: TRBV6-6
cdr3_aa: CASSPKGGGSNQPQHF

j_call: TRBJ2-4
v_call: TRBV9
cdr3_aa: CASSSSSGAIAKNIQYF

j_call: TRBJ2-5
v_call: TRBV6-5
cdr3_aa: CASSLGLRGDETQYF

j_call: TRBJ2-1
v_call: TRBV7-3
cdr3_aa: CASSPGLASGNEQFF

j_call: TRBJ1-2
v_call: TRBV4-1
cdr3_aa: CASSQDLGTGGRNGYTF

j_call: TRBJ2-1
v_call: TRBV11-2
cdr3_aa: CASSPMGAASYNEQFF

j_call: TRBJ1-2
v_call: TRBV25-1
cdr3_aa: CASHNTGTGGDGYTF

j_call: TRBJ2-7
v_call: TRBV12-3/TRBV12-4
cdr3_aa: CASRLGAYAPYF

j_call: TRBJ2-1
v_call: TRBV10-3
cdr3_aa: CAISESGGAGNEQFF

j_call: TRBJ2-7
v_call: TRBV7-2
cdr3_aa: CASSLVLLRDRIYEQYF

j_call: TRBJ2-1
v_call: TRBV30
cdr3_aa: CAWNIGPKAVQIYNEQFF

j_call: TRBJ2-7
v_call: TRBV5-1
cdr3_aa: CASSQQGHEQYF

j_call: TRBJ2-3
v_call: TRBV5-1
cdr3_aa: CASSLIALDTQYF

j_call: TRBJ1-1
v_call: TRBV6-5
cdr3_aa: CASRKTGKSEAFF

j_call: TRBJ1-1
v_call: TRBV5-1
cdr3_aa: CASSLTRVSNTEAFF

j_call: TRBJ2-7
v_call: TRBV5-5
cdr3_aa: CASSATSRYEQYF

j_call: TRBJ1-2
v_call: TRBV7-2
cdr3_aa: CASSNRRGQIDYGYTF

j_call: TRBJ2-1
v_call: TRBV23-1
cdr3_aa: CASSQSSETSNYNEQFF

j_call: TRBJ1-1
v_call: TRBV10-3
cdr3_aa: CAISDGRGTEAFF